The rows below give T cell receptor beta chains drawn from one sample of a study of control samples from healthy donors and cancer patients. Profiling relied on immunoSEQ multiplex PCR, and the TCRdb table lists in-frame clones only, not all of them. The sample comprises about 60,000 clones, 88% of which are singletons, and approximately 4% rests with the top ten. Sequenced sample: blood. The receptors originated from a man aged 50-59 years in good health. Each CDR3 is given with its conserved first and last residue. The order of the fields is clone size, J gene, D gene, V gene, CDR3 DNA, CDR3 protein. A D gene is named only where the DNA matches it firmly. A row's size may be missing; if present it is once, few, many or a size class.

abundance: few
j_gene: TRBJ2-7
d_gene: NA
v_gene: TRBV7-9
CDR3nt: TGTGCCAGCAGCGACGACAGGTGGTCCTACGAGCAGTACTTC
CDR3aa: CASSDDRWSYEQYF

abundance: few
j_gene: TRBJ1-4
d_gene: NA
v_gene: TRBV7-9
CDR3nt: TGTGCCAGCAGTCGGGATTCCGAAACACTGTTTTTT
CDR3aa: CASSRDSETLFF

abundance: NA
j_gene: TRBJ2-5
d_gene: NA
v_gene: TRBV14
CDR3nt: TGTGCCAGCAGCCAAGGCCAGACAGACTGGGAGACCCAGTACTTC
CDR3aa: CASSQGQTDWETQYF

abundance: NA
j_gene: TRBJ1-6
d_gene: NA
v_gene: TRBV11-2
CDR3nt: TGTGCCAGCAGACCTTCGGGGGGGCCAAATTCACCCCTCCACTTT
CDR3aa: CASRPSGGPNSPLHF

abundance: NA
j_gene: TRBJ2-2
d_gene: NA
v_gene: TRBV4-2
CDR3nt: TGTGCCAGCAGCCGCCGGGGCCAGAACACCGGGGAGCTGTTTTTT
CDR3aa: CASSRRGQNTGELFF

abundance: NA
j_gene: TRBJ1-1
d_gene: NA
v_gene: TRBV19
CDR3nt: TGTGCCGCGGCAGGGGAGGACACTGAAGCTTTCTTT
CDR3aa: CAAAGEDTEAFF

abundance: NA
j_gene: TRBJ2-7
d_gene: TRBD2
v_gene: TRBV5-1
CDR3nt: TGCGCCAGCAGCCAGACTAGCCCGTTGGGGGAGCAGTACTTC
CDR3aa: CASSQTSPLGEQYF

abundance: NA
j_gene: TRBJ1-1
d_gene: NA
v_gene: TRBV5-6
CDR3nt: TGTGCCAGCAGCTTGGGAGGGACCGGGGGCACTGAAGCTTTCTTT
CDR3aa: CASSLGGTGGTEAFF

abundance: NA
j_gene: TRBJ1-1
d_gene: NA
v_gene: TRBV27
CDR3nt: TGTGCCAGCAGAGGGGAGCAGAACACTGAAGCTTTCTTT
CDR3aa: CASRGEQNTEAFF

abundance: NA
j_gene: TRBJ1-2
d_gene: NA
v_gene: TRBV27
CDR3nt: TGTGCCAGCAGCCCGGTGAAAAACTATGGCTACACCTTC
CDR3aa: CASSPVKNYGYTF

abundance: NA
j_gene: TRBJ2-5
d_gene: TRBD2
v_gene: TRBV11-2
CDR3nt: TGTGCCAGCAGCGGGACTAGCGGGAGAACAGAGACCCAGTACTTC
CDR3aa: CASSGTSGRTETQYF

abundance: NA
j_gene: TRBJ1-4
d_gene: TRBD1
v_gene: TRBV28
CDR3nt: TGTGCCAGCAGTCCCGGGGGAGGGGGCTTTGAAAAACTGTTTTTT
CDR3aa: CASSPGGGGFEKLFF

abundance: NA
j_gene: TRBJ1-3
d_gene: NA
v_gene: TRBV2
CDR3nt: TGTGCCAGCAGGGCAGGGTACGACCTCTCTGGAAACACCATATATTTT
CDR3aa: CASRAGYDLSGNTIYF

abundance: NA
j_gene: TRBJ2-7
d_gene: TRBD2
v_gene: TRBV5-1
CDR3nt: TGCGCCAGCAGCTCGCAACAGCTAGCGGGAGTAATCGAGCAGTACTTC
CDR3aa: CASSSQQLAGVIEQYF

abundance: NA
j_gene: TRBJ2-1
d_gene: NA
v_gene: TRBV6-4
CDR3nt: TGTGCCAGCAGTGCGGGAGATGGCTACAATGAGCAGTTCTTC
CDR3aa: CASSAGDGYNEQFF

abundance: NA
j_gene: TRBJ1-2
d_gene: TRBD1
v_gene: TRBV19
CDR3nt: TGTGCCAGTAGCTATATCCCGGACAGGGCCTATGGCTACACCTTC
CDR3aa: CASSYIPDRAYGYTF

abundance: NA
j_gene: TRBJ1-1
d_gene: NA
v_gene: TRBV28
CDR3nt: TGTGCCAGCAGTTTTAGGCTACGTCCTGAAGCTTTCTTT
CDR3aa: CASSFRLRPEAFF

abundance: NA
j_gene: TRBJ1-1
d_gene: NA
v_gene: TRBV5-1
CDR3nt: TGCGCCAGCAGCTTGGGGACATCGAACACTGAAGCTTTCTTT
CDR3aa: CASSLGTSNTEAFF

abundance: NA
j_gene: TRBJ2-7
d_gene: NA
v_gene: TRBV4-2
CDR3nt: TGTGCCAGCAGCCAAGATCTACAGGGGGGGATCGAGCAGTACTTC
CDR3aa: CASSQDLQGGIEQYF

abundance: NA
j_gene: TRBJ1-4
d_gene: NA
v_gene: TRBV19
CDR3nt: TGTGCCAGTAGTCCCGGGACGGCTAATGAAAAACTGTTTTTT
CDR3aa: CASSPGTANEKLFF

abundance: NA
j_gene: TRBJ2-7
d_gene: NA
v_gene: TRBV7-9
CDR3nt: TGTGCCAGCAGCCTCACAGCCACCTACGAGCAGTACTTC
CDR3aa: CASSLTATYEQYF

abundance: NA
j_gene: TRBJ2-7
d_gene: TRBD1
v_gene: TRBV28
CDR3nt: TGTGCCAGCAGCCTTGGGACAGGGGCCGAGCAGTACTTC
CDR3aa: CASSLGTGAEQYF

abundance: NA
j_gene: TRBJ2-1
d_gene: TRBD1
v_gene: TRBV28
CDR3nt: TGTGCCAGCAGTTCCATAAACCACCCGGACAGGGGTCTGAGATACAATGAGCAGTTCTTC
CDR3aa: CASSSINHPDRGLRYNEQFF

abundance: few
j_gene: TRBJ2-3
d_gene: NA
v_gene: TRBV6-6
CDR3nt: TGTGCCAGCAGTCCTTCTGAGGATACGCAGTATTTT
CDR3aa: CASSPSEDTQYF

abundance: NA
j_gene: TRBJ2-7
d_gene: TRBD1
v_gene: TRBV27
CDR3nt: TGTGCCAGCAGTTTATCTGGACAGGTCTACGAGCAGTACTTC
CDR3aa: CASSLSGQVYEQYF

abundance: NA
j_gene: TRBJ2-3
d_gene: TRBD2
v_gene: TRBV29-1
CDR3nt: TGCAGCGTTGGGGGGACTAGCGGCCCCACAGATACGCAGTATTTT
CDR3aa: CSVGGTSGPTDTQYF

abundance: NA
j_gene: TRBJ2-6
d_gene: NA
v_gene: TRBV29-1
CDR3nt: TGCAGCGTTGTTGGCTCTGGGGCCAACGTCCTGACTTTC
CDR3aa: CSVVGSGANVLTF

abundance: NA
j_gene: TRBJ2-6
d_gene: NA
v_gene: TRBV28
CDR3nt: TGTGCCAGCAGTTTCTCGGGAAACGGGGCCAACGTCCTGACTTTC
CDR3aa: CASSFSGNGANVLTF

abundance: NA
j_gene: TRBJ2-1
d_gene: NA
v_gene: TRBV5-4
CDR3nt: TGTGCCAGCAGCCCAAGGGGATCCAATGAGCAGTTCTTC
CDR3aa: CASSPRGSNEQFF

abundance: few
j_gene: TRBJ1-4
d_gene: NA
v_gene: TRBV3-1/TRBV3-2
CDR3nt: TGTGCCAGCAGCCAAGCGGAAGGGTTGGGAAAACTGTTTTTT
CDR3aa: CASSQAEGLGKLFF

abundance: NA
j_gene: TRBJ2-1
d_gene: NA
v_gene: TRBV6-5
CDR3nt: TGTGCCAGCAGTTACTCAGCGGTAGCGGAGCAGTTCTTC
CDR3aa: CASSYSAVAEQFF

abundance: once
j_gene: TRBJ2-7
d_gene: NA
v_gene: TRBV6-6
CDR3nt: TGTGCCAGCAGTTCCCTTAACTTGGTCCCCGAGCAGTACTTC
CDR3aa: CASSSLNLVPEQYF

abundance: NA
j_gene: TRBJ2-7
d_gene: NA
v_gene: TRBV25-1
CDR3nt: TGTGCCAGCAGTGAATTTCCAGGGGCCTACGAGCAGTACTTC
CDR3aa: CASSEFPGAYEQYF

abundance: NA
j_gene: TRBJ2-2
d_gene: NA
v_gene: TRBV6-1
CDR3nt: TGTGCCAGCAGTGAAGAGTGGATCAGCACCGGGGAGCTGTTTTTT
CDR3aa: CASSEEWISTGELFF

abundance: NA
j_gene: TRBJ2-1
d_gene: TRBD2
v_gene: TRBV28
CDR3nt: TGTGCCAGCAGTTTGCTGGGACTAGCGGGAGGTGAAATCCACAATGAGCAGTTCTTC
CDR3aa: CASSLLGLAGGEIHNEQFF

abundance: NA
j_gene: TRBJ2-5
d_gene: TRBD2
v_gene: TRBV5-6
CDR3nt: TGTGCCAGCAGCTTTCGTGCAGCGGGAGTTTGGTTGGAGACCCAGTACTTC
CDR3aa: CASSFRAAGVWLETQYF

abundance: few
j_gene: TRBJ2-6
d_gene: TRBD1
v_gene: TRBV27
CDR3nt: TGTGCCAGCAGTTTTACAGGGGCCTTCATCTCTGGGGCCAACGTCCTGACTTTC
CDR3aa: CASSFTGAFISGANVLTF

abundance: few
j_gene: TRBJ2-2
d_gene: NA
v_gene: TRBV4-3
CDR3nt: TGCGCCAGCAGCCATTCTACTCACACCGGGGAGCTGTTTTTT
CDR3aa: CASSHSTHTGELFF

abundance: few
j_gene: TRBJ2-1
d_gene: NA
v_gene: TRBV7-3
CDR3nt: TGTGCCAGCAGCTTAAGCCGGGGGACCTACAATGAGCAGTTCTTC
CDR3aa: CASSLSRGTYNEQFF

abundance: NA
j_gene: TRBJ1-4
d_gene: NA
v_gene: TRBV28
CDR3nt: TGTGCCAGCAGCCCTGGGTGGGGGGAGAATGAAAAACTGTTTTTT
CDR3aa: CASSPGWGENEKLFF

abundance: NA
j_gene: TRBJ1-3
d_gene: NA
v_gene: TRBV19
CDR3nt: TGTGCCAGTACTATCCCTGGAAACACCATATATTTT
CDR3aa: CASTIPGNTIYF

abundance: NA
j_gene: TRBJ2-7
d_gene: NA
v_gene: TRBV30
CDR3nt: TGTGCCCGCAGCCCGGGACCCGGCGGCGAGCAGTACTTC
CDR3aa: CARSPGPGGEQYF

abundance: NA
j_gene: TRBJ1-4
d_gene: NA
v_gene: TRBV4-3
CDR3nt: TGCGCCAGCAGCCCTACACGGGAAAGATGGGAAAAACTGTTTTTT
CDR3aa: CASSPTRERWEKLFF

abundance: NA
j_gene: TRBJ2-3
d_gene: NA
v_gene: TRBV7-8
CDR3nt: TGTGCCAGCAGCTTACTGGTAGCAGATACGCAGTATTTT
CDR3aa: CASSLLVADTQYF

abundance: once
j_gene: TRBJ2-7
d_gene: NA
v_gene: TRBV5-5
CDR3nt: TGTGCCAGCAGCCAACCGACAGCTTACGAGCAGTACTTC
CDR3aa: CASSQPTAYEQYF

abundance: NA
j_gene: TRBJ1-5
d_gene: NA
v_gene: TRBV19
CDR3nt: TGTGCCAGTAGTATTCAGGTAAATCAGCCCCAGCATTTT
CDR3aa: CASSIQVNQPQHF

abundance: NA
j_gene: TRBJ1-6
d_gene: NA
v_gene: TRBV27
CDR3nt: TGTGCCAGCAGTTTCTGGGGCAGAAATTCACCCCTCCACTTT
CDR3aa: CASSFWGRNSPLHF

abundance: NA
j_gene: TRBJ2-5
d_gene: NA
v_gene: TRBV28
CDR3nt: TGTGCCAGCAGTGTCCCCCGGGACCAAACTCAAGAGACCCAGTACTTC
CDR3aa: CASSVPRDQTQETQYF

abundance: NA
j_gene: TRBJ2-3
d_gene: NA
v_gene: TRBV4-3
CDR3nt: TGCGCCAGCAGCCAAGTTGGGGGGGCGGAGGGGACTAGCACAGATACGCAGTATTTT
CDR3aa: CASSQVGGAEGTSTDTQYF

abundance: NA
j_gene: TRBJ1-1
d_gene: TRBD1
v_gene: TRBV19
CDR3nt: TGTGCCAGTAGTATGCCGGGACAGGGGTTTTTTGGCACTGAAGCTTTCTTT
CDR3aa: CASSMPGQGFFGTEAFF

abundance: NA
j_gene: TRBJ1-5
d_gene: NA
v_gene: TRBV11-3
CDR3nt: TGTGCCAGCCTACGAGGGGGGAGTCAGCCCCAGCATTTT
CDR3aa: CASLRGGSQPQHF

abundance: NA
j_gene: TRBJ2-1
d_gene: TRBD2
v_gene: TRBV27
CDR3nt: TGTGCCAGCAGTATAGGGACTAGCGGGAGGTGGATTAATGAGCAGTTCTTC
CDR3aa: CASSIGTSGRWINEQFF

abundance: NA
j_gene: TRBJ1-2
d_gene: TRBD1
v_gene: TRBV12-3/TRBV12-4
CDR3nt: TGTGCCAGCACGACAGGGGTCTATGGCTACACCTTC
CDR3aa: CASTTGVYGYTF

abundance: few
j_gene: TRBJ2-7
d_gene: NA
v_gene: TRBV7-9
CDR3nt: TGTGCCAGCAGCTTAGCCGGCGGGACCTCCTACGAGCAGTACTTC
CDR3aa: CASSLAGGTSYEQYF

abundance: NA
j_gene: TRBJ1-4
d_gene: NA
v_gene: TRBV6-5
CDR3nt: TGTGCCAGCAGTCGAGACAAGCCTAATGAAAAACTGTTTTTT
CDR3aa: CASSRDKPNEKLFF

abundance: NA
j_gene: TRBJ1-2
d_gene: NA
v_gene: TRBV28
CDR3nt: TGTGCCAGCGGCCCGGGGTATGGCTACACCTTC
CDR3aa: CASGPGYGYTF

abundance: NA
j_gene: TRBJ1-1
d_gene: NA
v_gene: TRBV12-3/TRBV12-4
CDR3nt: TGTGCCAGCAGCCCCCGGGTGAACACTGAAGCTTTCTTT
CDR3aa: CASSPRVNTEAFF

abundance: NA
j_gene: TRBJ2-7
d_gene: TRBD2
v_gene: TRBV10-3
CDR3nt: TGTGCCATCAGGCCGGGACTAGATGGTGAGCAGTACTTC
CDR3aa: CAIRPGLDGEQYF

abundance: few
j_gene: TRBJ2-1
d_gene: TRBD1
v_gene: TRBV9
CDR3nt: TGTGCCAGCAGCGTACGGGACAGCAGGCAGTTCTTC
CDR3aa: CASSVRDSRQFF

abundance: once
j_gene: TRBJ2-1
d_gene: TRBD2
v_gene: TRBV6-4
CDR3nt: TGTGCCAGCAGTGACCCGGCTAGCGGCTCCAATGAGCAGTTCTTC
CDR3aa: CASSDPASGSNEQFF